The sequence of this T cell receptor beta chain was determined in a study of blood T cell repertoires in COVID-19. Repertoires were generated with immunoSEQ multiplex PCR, while TCRdb's copy carries only in-frame clones and drops some. The sample has 250,000 or so clones; roughly four fifths are singletons. Germline-derived CDR1 and CDR2 are KGHSH and LQKENI. This CDR3 spans 14 amino acids. Trimming removed 2 bases at V and 1 base at J, with 9 bases between. Sample: peripheral blood. This TCR was sampled from a woman older than 75 with acute or convalescent COVID-19. This rearrangement joins TRBV18 to TRBJ2-7; possible D gene TRBD2, 5 bases. CDR3 sequence: CASSPKRESYEQYF. The CDR3 DNA reads as TGTGCCAGCTCACCAAAAAGGGAGTCCTACGAGCAGTACTTC.